This T cell receptor beta chain appears in the sequencing data of a study of technical replicates of blood from a few donors. The protocol was immunoSEQ multiplex PCR, while the TCRdb copy is restricted to in-frame clones and leaves out a portion. Of 79,000 or so clones listed, roughly 96% are singletons. The CDR3 has 16 residues. V was shortened by 0 bases and J by 0 bases, with 9 bases between the two germline ends. Germline CDR1 reads MNHEY; CDR2 reads SVGAGI. The sample consisted of T cells isolated from PBMCs. The chain has TRBV6-5 and TRBJ1-3; D remains unclear. The clonotype originates from a human donor in good health. CDR3: CASSYSGPSSGNTIYF. The CDR3 coding sequence is TGTGCCAGCAGTTACTCGGGCCCGAGCTCTGGAAACACCATATATTTT.